This T cell receptor beta chain was found in a study of shared clonotypes between healthy human individuals. Study conclusions and caveats: Generation of non-shared clonotypes was less probable than generation of clonotypes shared by all four donors. Only blood underwent sampling, and tissue repertoires likely differ.

This clone was observed once. The antigen remains unidentified. Deep-level running was used for the assay. Only in-frame clones appear in the TCRdb table, and some are missing; sequencing was by immunoSEQ multiplex PCR. The top ten clones hold about 0.45% of a sample with some 1.5 million clones, around 98% of them seen once. The CDR3 has 14 residues. The V and J ends lost 6 bases and 5 bases respectively, with 15 bases between them. CDR1 is MDHEN and CDR2 is SYDVKM in the germline V gene. The V gene is TRBV28, the J gene TRBJ2-3, with D unresolved. Material: naive CD4+ T cells sorted from blood. Stated subset: CD45RA+ positively selected. This TCR derives from a man younger than 40 in good health. The CDR3 sequence is CASRLRVVGDTQYF. CDR3 coding DNA: TGTGCCAGCAGGCTTCGGGTAGTTGGAGATACGCAGTATTTT.